One and the same sample provided the 27 T cell receptor beta chains below, sequenced in a study of CD8 T cells in Susac syndrome. An input of roughly 0.5 to 1 ug of RNA was subjected to reverse transcription using random hexamers. TCRdb independently ran MiXCR on the immunoSEQ multiplex PCR reads; one entry per CDR3 protein. The sample carries more than 150,000 distinct CDR3 sequences, more than 90% recorded once. Sequencing was carried out using CD4+ T cells from PBMCs. These receptors originate from a human donor with Susac syndrome.

The rearrangement uses TRBV25-1 and TRBJ2-3, with 7 bases fitting TRBD2. The CDR3 contains 15 residues. The V gene end was trimmed by 6 bases and the J gene end by 0 bases; junction bases not matched to a gene: 6. Germline-derived CDR1 and CDR2 are MGHDK and SYGVNS. Here the CDR3 reads CASSLTSESTDTQYF. The CDR3 nucleotides are TGTGCCAGCAGCCTCACTAGCGAGAGCACAGATACGCAGTATTTT.

This clonotype was counted once. This chain uses TRBV29-1 with TRBJ2-1; D is possibly TRBD1 or TRBD2 (5 bases each). Trimming left V 3 bases short and J 5 bases short, with 11 bases between. Per germline, CDR1 SQVTM and CDR2 ANQGSEA. The CDR3 sequence is 13 residues long. This chain's CDR3 is CSVENWGNNEQFF. In DNA, the CDR3 is TGCAGCGTTGAGAATTGGGGGAACAATGAGCAGTTCTTC.

A single count supports this clonotype. The rearrangement links TRBV10-2 to TRBJ2-2; D unclear. V was trimmed by 1 base and J by 3 bases, leaving 3 bases between them. Germline V CDR1 and CDR2: WSHSY, SAAADI. The CDR3 is made up of 13 amino acids. CDR3 protein: CASSELDTGELFF. The CDR3 DNA sequence: TGCGCCAGCAGTGAGTTAGACACCGGGGAGCTGTTTTTT.

This chain connects TRBV29-1 to TRBJ1-2, with D uncertain. V was shortened by 6 bases and J by 4 bases, with 9 bases between the two germline ends. CDR3 length: 11 amino acids. Germline V gene lookup returns CDR1 SQVTM and CDR2 ANQGSEA. CDR3: CSVLRGYGYTF. In DNA, the CDR3 is TGCAGCGTCCTACGGGGCTATGGCTACACCTTC.

The rearrangement links TRBV12-3 or TRBV12-4 to TRBJ1-1; 10 nucleotides agree with TRBD1. Trimming at V came to 6 bases and at J to 5 bases, leaving 3 bases not matched to a gene. The CDR3 loop spans 13 amino acids. The CDR3 is CASRSDRGTEAFF. In DNA, the CDR3 is TGTGCCAGCAGGTCGGACAGGGGGACTGAAGCTTTCTTT.

This chain uses TRBV27 with TRBJ1-5; 7 bases map to TRBD1. The germline V gene has CDR1 MNHEY and CDR2 SMNVEV (reference sequence). J lost 2 bases, V lost 8 bases, and 9 bases had no gene match. The CDR3 consists of 15 residues. Here the CDR3 DNA reads TGTGCCAGCGGCCCAAGGACAGGAGGCAATCAGCCCCAGCATTTT. Its protein is CASGPRTGGNQPQHF.

The chain joins TRBV10-2 to TRBJ2-3, with TRBD2 identical over 7 bases. The germline gives CDR1 WSHSY, CDR2 SAAADI. V shed 7 bases, J shed 3 bases, and the junction held 7 bases outside the gene matches. The CDR3 is made up of 14 amino acids. The DNA of the CDR3 is TGCGCCAGCAATGGACTAGACGTGACAGATACGCAGTATTTT. It yields the protein CASNGLDVTDTQYF.

This clonotype appeared a single time. The chain combines TRBV14 with TRBJ2-1; D not resolved. The CDR3 is 15 amino acids. V lost 2 bases and J lost 6, with 14 bases in between. The germline gives CDR1 SGHDN, CDR2 FVKESK. In DNA, the CDR3 is TGTGCCAGCAGCCAAACGTCCCTGTTCGGCAATGAGCAGTTCTTC. Translating it yields CASSQTSLFGNEQFF.

J is TRBJ1-2 and V is TRBV25-1; possibly TRBD1 for D (5 bases). CDR3 size: 15 residues. Germline assignment: CDR1 MGHDK and CDR2 SYGVNS. Deletions cut 2 bases from V and 4 bases from J, with 14 bases between. CDR3 protein: CASSETGGAPYGYTF. The DNA of the CDR3 is TGTGCCAGCAGTGAAACGGGAGGGGCCCCCTATGGCTACACCTTC.

This chain links TRBV6-2 or TRBV6-3 with TRBJ2-2, with D maybe TRBD1 (5 bases). The CDR3 contains 12 residues. Trimming took 7 bases from V and 6 from J, leaving 9 bases between them. The germline V gene has CDR1 MNHEY and CDR2 SVGEGT. The CDR3 nucleotides are TGTGCCAGCACCCAGGGCGCCGGGGAGCTGTTTTTT. Amino acids: CASTQGAGELFF.

The genes are TRBV7-9 and TRBJ2-7, with D unclear. CDR3 size: 12 residues. V shed 1 base and J shed 6 bases, with 7 bases lying between them. The germline V gene has CDR1 SEHNR and CDR2 FQNEAQ (reference sequence). Here the CDR3 reads CASSLDFREQYF. The DNA for the CDR3 is TGTGCCAGCAGCTTAGATTTCCGCGAGCAGTACTTC.

The J gene is TRBJ2-1, the V gene TRBV4-3, with TRBD2 matching over 12 bases. The germline CDR1 and CDR2 sequences are LGHNA and YSLEER. Trimming took 4 bases from V and 4 from J; bases not matched to a gene: 8. The CDR3 has 17 amino acids. The DNA for the CDR3 is TGCGCCAGCAGCCCAGGTCTAGCGGGGGGGTCATACAATGAGCAGTTCTTC. It specifies CASSPGLAGGSYNEQFF.

The rearrangement joins TRBV28 to TRBJ2-3; 8 nucleotides line up with TRBD1. From germline, CDR1 is MDHEN and CDR2 SYDVKM. The ends lost 5 bases at V and 1 base at J; junction bases unmatched: 8. This CDR3 spans 16 amino acids. Here the CDR3 reads CASSNLGQAGTDTQYF. DNA for the CDR3: TGTGCCAGCAGTAACCTGGGACAGGCCGGCACAGATACGCAGTATTTT.

The chain carries TRBV29-1 and TRBJ2-7; D call uncertain. Trimming shortened V by 1 base and J by 3 bases, and 7 bases separated the two germline ends. The CDR3 is made up of 12 amino acids. Germline CDR1 reads SQVTM; CDR2 reads ANQGSEA. CDR3 sequence (DNA): TGCAGCGTTGAAGGTCCGGGCTACGAGCAGTACTTC. It codes for CSVEGPGYEQYF.

This sequence joins TRBV15 and TRBJ1-1; D gene ambiguous. CDR1 and CDR2 (germline): LNHNV, YYDKDF (reference sequence). V lost 1 base and J lost 7, with 19 bases in between. The CDR3 consists of 16 residues. CDR3: CATSRGGVPHEHEAFF. The CDR3 coding sequence is TGTGCCACCAGCAGAGGTGGGGTGCCTCACGAACATGAAGCTTTCTTT.

The rearrangement links TRBV9 to TRBJ2-3, with TRBD2 as a possible D gene (6 bases). V shed 2 bases and J shed 1 base, with 20 bases lying between them. CDR1 is SGDLS and CDR2 is YYNGEE in the germline V gene. This CDR3 has 18 amino acids. CDR3 nucleotides: TGTGCCAGCAGCGTTCTGCCGCCGACTAGGGCCGGCACAGATACGCAGTATTTT. As protein: CASSVLPPTRAGTDTQYF.

The V and J genes are TRBV5-4 and TRBJ2-3, with 7 bases matching TRBD1. Germline V gene sequence: CDR1 SGHNT, CDR2 YYREEE (reference sequence). With 4 bases clipped from V and 3 bases from J, the junction kept 5 bases outside the gene matches. The CDR3 sequence is 14 residues long. The CDR3 bases are TGTGCCAGCAGCCCAAGGGGGCCGACAGATACGCAGTATTTT. Protein product: CASSPRGPTDTQYF. Looking up the rest from reference TRBV5-4 and TRBJ2-3 gives the full variable domain: ETGVTQSPTHLIKTRGQQVTLRCSSQSGHNTVSWYQQALGQGPQFIFQYYREEENGRGNFPPRFSGLQFPNYSSELNVNALELDDSALYLCASSPRGPTDTQYFGPGTRLTVL.

This sequence joins TRBV9 and TRBJ2-5; D might be TRBD1 or TRBD2, each matching 6 bases. CDR3 length: 17 amino acids. V lost 0 bases to trimming and J lost 1 base, with 16 bases between them. CDR1 and CDR2 (germline): SGDLS, YYNGEE. CDR3 protein: CASSVGESRGAQETQYF. The CDR3 nucleotides are TGTGCCAGCAGCGTAGGGGAGTCGAGGGGGGCCCAAGAGACCCAGTACTTC.

This chain joins TRBV2 and TRBJ2-5; D gene ambiguous. The CDR3 is 13 amino acids. Deletions cut 4 bases from V and 3 bases from J, with 9 bases between. The germline CDR1 and CDR2 sequences are SNHLY and FYNNEI. CDR3 in DNA: TGTGCCAGCAGTGGGGCTAGGGAAGAGACCCAGTACTTC. Encoded protein: CASSGAREETQYF. Full variable domain (rest looked up from reference TRBV2 and TRBJ2-5): EPEVTQTPSHQVTQMGQEVILRCVPISNHLYFYWYRQILGQKVEFLVSFYNNEISEKSEIFDDQFSVERPDGSNFTLKIRSTKLEDSAMYFCASSGAREETQYFGPGTRLLVL.

This chain uses TRBV6-5 with TRBJ1-6; 7 bases align to TRBD1. CDR3 length equals 14 residues. The V and J ends lost 4 bases and 6 bases, in that order; junction bases with no gene match: 3. In germline, CDR1 is MNHEY, CDR2 SVGAGI. CDR3 in DNA: TGTGCCAGCAGTTTGGGACAGTTTAATTCACCCCTCCACTTT. This encodes CASSLGQFNSPLHF.

This chain joins TRBV27 and TRBJ1-5; a weak D match, TRBD1 (6 bases). V was shortened by 5 bases and J by 6 bases, with 20 bases between the two germline ends. This CDR3 has 16 amino acids. Germline V gives CDR1 MNHEY, CDR2 SMNVEV (reference sequence). CDR3 DNA sequence: TGTGCCAGCAGTGGCACAGGGATTTTTGGCGGTCAGCCCCAGCATTTT. It is translated as CASSGTGIFGGQPQHF.

J is TRBJ2-5 and V is TRBV20-1, with 7 bases lining up with TRBD2. The CDR3 sequence is 16 residues long. Looked up from germline, CDR1 is DFQATT and CDR2 is SNEGSKA (reference sequence). Germline trimming cut 3 bases from V and 1 base from J; bases unmatched to any gene: 11. CDR3 in amino acids: CSASLNVGTIQETQYF. CDR3 coding DNA: TGCAGTGCTAGCCTTAATGTCGGGACTATCCAAGAGACCCAGTACTTC.

The chain is built from TRBV12-3 or TRBV12-4 and TRBJ2-2; no clear D. The V and J ends lost 6 bases and 3 bases respectively, with 8 bases between them. The CDR3 totals 13 residues. CDR3 nucleotide sequence: TGTGCCAGCAGAGGACGCTACACCGGGGAGCTGTTTTTT. Translating gives CASRGRYTGELFF.

This chain connects TRBV6-5 to TRBJ2-3; D call uncertain. CDR1 is MNHEY, CDR2 SVGAGI, per germline. This CDR3 has 14 amino acids. The ends were cut back, 7 bases at V and 0 bases at J, with 11 bases in the middle. The DNA for the CDR3 is TGTGCCAGCAAAACATCACCTAGCACAGATACGCAGTATTTT. Amino acid sequence: CASKTSPSTDTQYF.

The rearrangement joins TRBV12-3 or TRBV12-4 to TRBJ2-7; the D is unclear. This CDR3 spans 14 amino acids. V lost 3 bases and J lost 1, with 10 bases in between. The CDR3 reads CASSFIRRSYEQYF. CDR3 nucleotides: TGTGCCAGCAGTTTTATTCGTAGATCCTACGAGCAGTACTTC.

The chain couples TRBV7-8 to TRBJ2-3; perhaps TRBD1 as D (5 bases). V was shortened by 1 base and J by 0 bases, with 8 bases between the two germline ends. The germline gives CDR1 SGHVS, CDR2 FQNEAQ. CDR3 length: 15 amino acids. Written as DNA, the CDR3 is TGTGCCAGCAGCTTAGAACAGGCCAGCACAGATACGCAGTATTTT. Translating gives CASSLEQASTDTQYF.

The V and J genes are TRBV6-5 and TRBJ2-1; maybe TRBD1 (6 bases). Trimming removed 4 bases at V and 12 bases at J, with 22 bases between. The CDR3 runs 15 residues. Germline lookup yields CDR1 MNHEY and CDR2 SVGAGI. The CDR3 nucleotides are TGTGCCAGCAGTTTAGACAGGCAGCCCCCTGTGCGGCAGTTCTTC. As protein: CASSLDRQPPVRQFF.